Reported below is one TCR beta chain. The trim removed 0 bases at V and 1 base at J, leaving 3 bases unmatched. CDR3 length: 17 residues. CDR1 is SGHRS, CDR2 YFSETQ, per germline. The data belong to a study of blood T cell repertoires in COVID-19. TCRdb keeps only in-frame clones here, not all; method: immunoSEQ multiplex PCR. The sample includes more than 150,000 clones, more than 75% of them seen just once. V gene TRBV5-1 combines with J gene TRBJ2-6, with 8 bases that match TRBD1. Sequenced input: peripheral blood. This receptor was taken from a woman under 30 who had recovered from COVID-19. The CDR3 DNA sequence: TGCGCCAGCAGCTTGGGGACAGGGAGGTCTGGGGCCAACGTCCTGACTTTC. Protein: CASSLGTGRSGANVLTF.